This T cell receptor beta chain was obtained from a study of blood T cell repertoires in COVID-19. Authors' analysis steps: Amplification with reference gene primers provided the estimates of nucleated cell counts. Sequencing used immunoSEQ multiplex PCR; TCRdb keeps in-frame clones, though not all of them. V and J calls and clone size are those listed in that table; D and trimming were worked out from the DNA. The sample lists some 110,000 clones, about 75% occurring once. Germline CDR1 and CDR2: SGHNT and YYREEE (reference sequence). This CDR3 has 14 amino acids. Trimming cost V 2 bases and J 2 bases, with 10 bases left between them. This clone was observed a few times.

Sequenced input: peripheral blood. V gene TRBV5-4 combines with J gene TRBJ1-1; a possible D gene is TRBD1 (6 bases). The sequence was obtained from an older woman with acute or convalescent COVID-19. DNA of the CDR3: TGTGCCAGCAGCTTACAGGGCCGAAACACTGAAGCTTTCTTT. Amino acid sequence: CASSLQGRNTEAFF.